The next 19 T cell receptor beta chains were all read from a single sample in a study of cytomegalovirus exposure and HLA in healthy donors. PCR employed 60 Vbeta and 13 Jbeta primers. Assay: immunoSEQ multiplex PCR; the TCRdb copy retains only in-frame clones and omits some. Among fewer than 200,000 clones listed, around 80% were seen once. The specimen was PBMCs. The receptors originated from a woman aged 50 to 60 in good health and CMV-seronegative.

V gene TRBV2 combines with J gene TRBJ2-7; 8 nucleotides match TRBD2. The V and J ends lost 7 bases and 0 bases, in that order; junction bases with no gene match: 8. The germline CDR1 and CDR2 sequences are SNHLY and FYNNEI. The CDR3 consists of 15 residues. In DNA, the CDR3 is TGTGCCAGCAAGGATGGGCTAGCGGGCTCCTACGAGCAGTACTTC. It is translated as CASKDGLAGSYEQYF.

J is TRBJ1-5 and V is TRBV5-6; D gene uncertain. This CDR3 region has 15 residues. Trimming took off 0 bases at V and 3 bases at J, with 10 bases between the two ends. Germline CDR1 SGHDT, CDR2 YYEEEE. CDR3 in amino acids: CASSLDGLINQPQHF. The CDR3 nucleotides read TGTGCCAGCAGCTTGGACGGACTGATCAATCAGCCCCAGCATTTT.

The chain recombines TRBV19 with TRBJ2-1, with 14 bases fitting TRBD2. V lost 7 bases and J lost 4; bases outside the gene matches: 12. The CDR3 length is 18 residues. Per germline, CDR1 LNHDA and CDR2 SQIVND (reference sequence). Here the CDR3 DNA reads TGTGCCAGTACCCCCGGGACTAGCGGGAGTCTCGCTTACAATGAGCAGTTCTTC. It encodes CASTPGTSGSLAYNEQFF.

The DNA of the CDR3 is TGTGCCAGCAGAGCGATTTACACTGAAGCTTTCTTT. Protein sequence: CASRAIYTEAFF. J is TRBJ1-1 and V is TRBV6-5, with D uncertain. The CDR3 extends over 12 amino acids. Germline V gene sequence: CDR1 MNHEY, CDR2 SVGAGI. Trimming took 6 bases from V and 3 from J, leaving 8 bases between them.

The genes are TRBV5-1 and TRBJ1-1, with D hard to call. CDR1 is SGHRS, CDR2 YFSETQ, per germline. V gave up 4 bases and J gave up 1 base, with 11 bases separating them. The CDR3 has 14 amino acids. CDR3 sequence: CASSLSGRNTEAFF. The CDR3 DNA reads TGCGCCAGCAGCCTATCCGGGAGGAACACTGAAGCTTTCTTT.

The V call is TRBV28, the J call TRBJ1-5, with D perhaps TRBD1 (5 bases). Trimming removed 4 bases at V and 7 bases at J, with 20 bases between. This CDR3 is built from 16 residues. Looked up from germline, CDR1 is MDHEN and CDR2 is SYDVKM. In DNA form, the CDR3 reads TGTGCCAGCAGTTCACAGCTGGGGGGTGGCGGACAGCCCCAGCATTTT. Translation: CASSSQLGGGGQPQHF.

The CDR3 sequence: CASSLFILGQGAENTEAFF. The CDR3 coding sequence is TGTGCCAGCAGCTTATTTATCCTGGGACAGGGGGCGGAGAACACTGAAGCTTTCTTT. This chain uses TRBV11-2 with TRBJ1-1; TRBD1 aligns across 12 bases. The germline V gene encodes CDR1 SGHAT and CDR2 FQNNGV. CDR3 length: 19 amino acids. The J segment lost 1 base and the V segment lost 2 bases, leaving 11 bases of the junction unmatched.

Of note for this clone: A read error may produce the germline difference seen at one junction end. The chain is built from TRBV7-9 and TRBJ2-5; TRBD2 aligns across 8 bases. This CDR3 spans 13 amino acids. Per germline, CDR1 SEHNR and CDR2 FQNEAQ (reference sequence). CDR3 nucleotides: TGTTCCAGCAGCATGACTAGCGAAGAGACCCAGTACTTC. This gives the protein CSSSMTSEETQYF.

The gene calls are TRBV7-8 and TRBJ2-1; 8 positions match TRBD2. V trimming: 2 bases; J trimming: 4 bases; junction bases outside the gene matches: 10. The germline V gene has CDR1 SGHVS and CDR2 FQNEAQ. The CDR3 covers 17 residues. The CDR3 region has the DNA TGTGCCAGCAGCTTAAAGCTTACTAGCGGAGCATACAATGAGCAGTTCTTC. Its protein is CASSLKLTSGAYNEQFF.

The chain combines TRBV2 with TRBJ1-1; D is possibly TRBD1 (5 bases). CDR1 SNHLY and CDR2 FYNNEI come from the germline V gene. This CDR3 contains 14 residues. V was shortened by 7 bases and J by 1 base, with 13 bases between the two germline ends. CDR3 region: CASILGQWNTEAFF. The CDR3 DNA reads as TGTGCCAGCATCCTCGGACAATGGAACACTGAAGCTTTCTTT.

This clone was counted a single time. The chain is built from TRBV13 and TRBJ2-1; 9 bases align to TRBD2. The germline V gene encodes CDR1 PRHDT and CDR2 FYEKMQ (reference sequence). V was pared by 5 bases and J by 6 bases, with 8 bases of the junction left unmatched. There are 15 residues in the CDR3. As DNA, the CDR3 is TGTGCCAGCAGCGAATCTAGCGGGGCCCTCAATGAGCAGTTCTTC. This codes for CASSESSGALNEQFF. Full variable domain (outside the CDR3, taken from reference TRBV13 and TRBJ2-1): AAGVIQSPRHLIKEKRETATLKCYPIPRHDTVYWYQQGPGQDPQFLISFYEKMQSDKGSIPDRFSAQQFSDYHSELNMSSLELGDSALYFCASSESSGALNEQFFGPGTRLTVL.

The rearrangement links TRBV7-9 to TRBJ1-1; 7 bases match TRBD1. The CDR3 consists of 15 residues. V trimming: 5 bases; J trimming: 2 bases; junction bases outside the gene matches: 8. Germline-derived CDR1 and CDR2 are SEHNR and FQNEAQ (reference sequence). CDR3 sequence (DNA): TGTGCCAGCAGCCCCGTTAACAGGGGAAACACTGAAGCTTTCTTT. Its translation: CASSPVNRGNTEAFF.

V is TRBV29-1 and J is TRBJ2-2, with 8 positions matching TRBD1. The trim removed 5 bases at V and 0 bases at J, leaving 5 bases unmatched. CDR1 and CDR2 (germline): SQVTM, ANQGSEA. There are 15 residues in the CDR3. CDR3: CSVPLGQANTGELFF. The CDR3 DNA follows: TGCAGCGTTCCTTTGGGACAGGCGAACACCGGGGAGCTGTTTTTT.

The chain employs TRBV16 and TRBJ2-7, with 7 bases lining up with TRBD2. This CDR3 has 12 amino acids. Germline V gene sequence: CDR1 KGHSY, CDR2 FQNENV. Trimming at V came to 4 bases and at J to 6 bases, leaving 3 bases not matched to a gene. This chain's CDR3 is CASSRGGSEQYF. The DNA for the CDR3 is TGTGCCAGCAGCCGGGGGGGAAGCGAGCAGTACTTC.

The rearrangement links TRBV7-9 to TRBJ2-7, with 9 bases matching TRBD2. The V gene end was trimmed by 1 base and the J gene end by 6 bases; junction bases not matched to a gene: 4. CDR1 is SEHNR and CDR2 is FQNEAQ in the germline V gene (reference sequence). The CDR3 runs 14 residues. The CDR3 region has the DNA TGTGCCAGCAGCTTAGGGTTAGCGGGAGCCGAGCAGTACTTC. This encodes CASSLGLAGAEQYF.

V usage is TRBV4-1 and J usage is TRBJ2-5; 14 nucleotides align to TRBD2. Germline loops: CDR1 MGHRA, CDR2 YSYEKL. V lost 2 bases, J lost 5 bases, and 10 bases stayed unmatched. The CDR3 runs 18 residues. The CDR3 spells CASSQLSQGLAGEETQYF. The CDR3 coding sequence is TGCGCCAGCAGCCAACTTTCCCAGGGACTAGCGGGAGAGGAGACCCAGTACTTC.

The chain employs TRBV6-5 and TRBJ2-1; D may be TRBD2 (5 bases). CDR1 and CDR2 from the germline V gene are MNHEY and SVGAGI. The CDR3 has 13 residues. V was clipped by 2 bases and J by 4 bases, with 6 bases between them. The DNA for the CDR3 is TGTGCCAGCAGTTACGGAGGTTACAATGAGCAGTTCTTC. Its protein is CASSYGGYNEQFF.

The chain joins TRBV15 to TRBJ1-2; D call uncertain. CDR1 is LNHNV, CDR2 YYDKDF, per germline (reference sequence). CDR3 length: 13 residues. Trimming shortened V by 7 bases and J by 5 bases, and 14 bases separated the two germline ends. CDR3 in DNA: TGTGCCACCATGAGCGCCACGCATTATGGCTACACCTTC. Translating gives CATMSATHYGYTF.

The chain has TRBV7-3 and TRBJ2-2, with TRBD2 matching over 15 bases. The germline V gene encodes CDR1 SGHTA and CDR2 FQGTGA. The CDR3 consists of 19 residues. Unmatched junction bases numbered 11, after V lost 5 bases and J lost 4 bases. This chain's CDR3 is CASSPLGLAGGPSTGELFF. Here the CDR3 DNA reads TGTGCCAGCAGCCCGCTAGGACTAGCGGGAGGGCCTAGCACCGGGGAGCTGTTTTTT.